Included here is one TCR beta chain sequence, with context. The target of this receptor is not known. Sequencing was performed on an Illumina HiSeq 2000. TCR beta cDNA libraries were made by 5'RACE template switching that added a universal primer site and unique molecular identifiers. cDNA synthesis was primed from the TCR beta constant segment, followed by two successive PCR amplification steps. The published analysis was carried out like this. Reads were demultiplexed and grouped by UMI with MIGEC, and clonotypes were assembled and quantified with MiTCR. To remove erroneous sequences, TCR cDNA sequences were retained only when supported by two or more reads. The tcR package was used for downstream repertoire analysis, and clonotypes were matched across fractions by CDR3 nucleotide sequence plus V segment. Antigen specificity was annotated against VDJdb with VDJmatch, allowing one amino acid substitution in CDR3. After TCRdb reprocessed the reads, each CDR3 protein sequence was kept as one row, without DNA. The V and J calls shown here were made by TCRdb, not taken from the authors' results. This sample's table lists about 460,000 distinct CDR3 sequences. The ten largest clones capture around 1.4% of the sample.

The sample is drawn from a study of T cells expressing NK-cell markers (dated by TCRdb to the early 2020s). General notes on the study: Eight donors provided sorted CD3+CD56+NKG2C+, CD3+CD56+NKG2C- and CD3+CD56-NKG2C+ T-cell subsets, whose TCR beta-chain repertoires were profiled. Of the eight sequenced donors, seven were found to be HCMV-seropositive and one was found to be HCMV-seronegative. The study sequenced eight donors, all healthy volunteers chosen at random: three men and five women. Libraries were sequenced as 2 x 150 bp reads on Illumina HiSeq 2000/2500, MiSeq or NextSeq.

To determine HCMV serostatus, a commercial ELISA kit was used to detect HCMV-specific IgG in serum. Ficoll density gradient centrifugation was used to isolate peripheral blood mononuclear cells from blood. On the study overall, not on this receptor specifically: In a handful of donors, the dominant CD3+CD56+NKG2C+ clonotypes ranked among the top 10 CD8+ clonotypes, making up roughly 1.0-7.5% of CD8+ T cells. Whether the expanded NKG2C-expressing T cell clones were specific for HCMV antigens remained unclear. Those dominant clonotypes were again the most abundant among CD3+CD56-NKG2C+ cells in four donors, at about 28.3-60.1%.

The sample taken for sequencing was blood T cells: a sorted CD56 or NKG2C T cell subset, CD4+ or CD8+ T cells, or bulk PBMC T cells (not recorded which). This TCR was recovered from a woman aged 45-60 years in good health. Donor details come from another sample of the same person, matched by shared clones.

The CDR3 reads as follows: CASSYRTSGRERELFF. The receptor chain draws on TRBV6-5 and TRBJ2-2; the TCRdb D gene call, TRBD2, has no DNA to confirm it. CDR1 and CDR2 are drawn from the germline V gene: MNHEY, SVGAGI. The CDR3, cysteine through phenylalanine, is 16 amino acids long. No nucleotide data were recorded.